This TCR beta chain was sequenced in a study of graft-versus-host responses after intestinal transplantation. Looking at the study overall: Multivisceral, liver-intestinal, or isolated intestinal grafts went to recipients. Every one of the recipients received anti-thymocyte globulin induction and afterwards took tacrolimus and steroids for roughly three years.

As concerns this clone: The antigen remains undetermined.

TCRdb keeps only in-frame clones here, not all; method: immunoSEQ multiplex PCR. Of approximately 130,000 clones in the sample, around 90% were seen once. Findings and caveats of the study: Subjects displaying graft-donor T cell macrochimerism possessed elevated graft-versus-host to host-versus-graft clonal ratios inside allografts. GvH clones were found in recipient marrow; some appeared first in ileum or blood.

The material sequenced was unstimulated CD4+ T cells sorted from spleen or lymph node cells, taken before intestinal transplant. The clonotype originates from a human donor who received an intestinal transplant.

The CDR3 spells CASSLRLAGGYEQYF. In DNA, the CDR3 is TGTGCCAGCAGCTTAAGGCTAGCGGGGGGTTACGAGCAGTACTTC. The chain links TRBV7-6 to TRBJ2-7; 11 positions agree with TRBD2. This CDR3 contains 15 residues. Germline V gives CDR1 SGHVS, CDR2 FNYEAQ. V was pared by 2 bases and J by 4 bases, with 4 bases of the junction left unmatched.